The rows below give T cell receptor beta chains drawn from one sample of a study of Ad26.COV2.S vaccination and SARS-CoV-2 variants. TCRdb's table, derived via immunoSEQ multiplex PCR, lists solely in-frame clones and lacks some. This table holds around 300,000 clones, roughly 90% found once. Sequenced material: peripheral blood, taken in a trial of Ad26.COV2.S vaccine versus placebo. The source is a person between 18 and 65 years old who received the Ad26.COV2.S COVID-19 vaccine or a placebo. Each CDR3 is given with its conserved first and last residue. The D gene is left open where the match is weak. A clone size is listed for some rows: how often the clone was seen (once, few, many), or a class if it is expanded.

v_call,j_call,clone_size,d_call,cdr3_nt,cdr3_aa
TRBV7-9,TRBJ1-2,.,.,TGTGCCAGCAGCTTAGAGGTTTCCTATGGCTACACCTTC,CASSLEVSYGYTF
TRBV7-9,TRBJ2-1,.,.,TGTGCCAGCAGCTTAAGTCCCCCTTTGGTTGAGCAGTTCTTC,CASSLSPPLVEQFF
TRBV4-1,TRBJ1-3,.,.,TGCGCCAGCAGCACGCCGAAGGGGTCGGGAAACACCATATATTTT,CASSTPKGSGNTIYF
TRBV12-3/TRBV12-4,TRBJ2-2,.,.,TGTGCCAGCAGATTAAAGGACCGCGGGGAGCTGTTTTTT,CASRLKDRGELFF
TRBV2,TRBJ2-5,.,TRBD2,TGTGCCAACCTGCTTCCGGGACTAGCGGGACACGAGACCCAGTACTTC,CANLLPGLAGHETQYF
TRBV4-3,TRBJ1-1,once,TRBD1,TGCGCCAGCAGCCAAGAGAAGGGGGCGAACACTGAAGCTTTCTTT,CASSQEKGANTEAFF
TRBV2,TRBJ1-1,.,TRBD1,TGTGCCAGCAGAGACCCGACTCGACAGGGGGCCGTATGGGGCCCAGAAGCTTTCTTT,CASRDPTRQGAVWGPEAFF
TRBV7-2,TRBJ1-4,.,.,TGTGCCAGCAGCTTAGCAGGCACGGCTAATGAAAAACTGTTTTTT,CASSLAGTANEKLFF
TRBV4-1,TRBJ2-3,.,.,TGCGCCAGCAGCCAAGTGCGAGCTGTAGATACGCAGTATTTT,CASSQVRAVDTQYF
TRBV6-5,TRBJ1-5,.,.,TGTGCCAGCAGTTACTCGACCCTACGGGAGCCCCAGCATTTT,CASSYSTLREPQHF
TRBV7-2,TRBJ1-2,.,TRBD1,TGTGCCAGCAGTCTCCCGGGACAGGGTCATGGCTACACCTTC,CASSLPGQGHGYTF
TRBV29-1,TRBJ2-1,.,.,TGCAGCGTTGACCTCGGGATCTCCTACAATGAGCAGTTCTTC,CSVDLGISYNEQFF
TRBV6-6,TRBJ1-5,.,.,TGTGCCAGCAGTTCTAGACAGAGCAATCAGCCCCAGCATTTT,CASSSRQSNQPQHF
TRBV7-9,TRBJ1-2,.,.,TGTGCCAGCAGCTCAGCGGACATCATGCTCTATGGCTACACCTTC,CASSSADIMLYGYTF
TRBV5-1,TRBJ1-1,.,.,TGCGCCAGCAGCCTTAGTACAGTGAACACTGAAGCTTTCTTT,CASSLSTVNTEAFF
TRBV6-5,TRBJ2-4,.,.,TGTGCCAGCACGCTAAATGGGGGGAACATTCAGTACTTC,CASTLNGGNIQYF
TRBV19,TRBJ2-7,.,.,TGTGCCAGTAGTACCGGCAGGGGGGACTACGAGCAGTACTTC,CASSTGRGDYEQYF
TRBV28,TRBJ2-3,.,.,TGTGCCAGCAGCTACTACGGGGGATACCTCACAGATACGCAGTATTTT,CASSYYGGYLTDTQYF
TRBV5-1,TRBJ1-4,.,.,TGCGCCAGCAGTCCGACTAGGCCTGATCTAACTAATGAAAAACTGTTTTTT,CASSPTRPDLTNEKLFF
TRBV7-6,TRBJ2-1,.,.,TGTGCCAGCAGCTTAGGGGCCCTCAGGGGACTCTACAATGAGCAGTTCTTC,CASSLGALRGLYNEQFF
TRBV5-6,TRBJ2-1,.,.,TGTGCCAGCAGCTTGGAACCGGGAGCCTACAATGAGCAGTTCTTC,CASSLEPGAYNEQFF
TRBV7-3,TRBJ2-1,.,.,TGTGCCAGCAGCGCCCAGACTAAGCCCTCACTAGGGAATGAGCAGTTCTTC,CASSAQTKPSLGNEQFF
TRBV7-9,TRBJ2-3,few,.,TGTGCCAGCAGCTTAGTAGCATTTGATGTGGATACGCAGTATTTT,CASSLVAFDVDTQYF
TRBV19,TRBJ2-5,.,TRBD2,TGTGCCAGTAGTATAGATCTAGCGGCGGGGGAGACCCAGTACTTC,CASSIDLAAGETQYF
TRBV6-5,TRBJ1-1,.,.,TGTGCCAGCAGTTACTCCAGGGTGAACACTGAAGCTTTCTTT,CASSYSRVNTEAFF
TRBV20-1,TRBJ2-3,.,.,TGCAGCGGGCCGAATACGCAGTATTTT,CSGPNTQYF
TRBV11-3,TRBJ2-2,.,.,TGTGCCAGCAGCTCCGGAGGTTCGGTGGGCGTCAACACCGGGGAGCTGTTTTTT,CASSSGGSVGVNTGELFF
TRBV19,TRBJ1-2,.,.,TGTGCCAGTAGTATTTCCCGGCGAGGAGGGGGCTATGGCTACACCTTC,CASSISRRGGGYGYTF